The 11 T cell receptor beta chains in this list originate from one sample, sequenced in a study of blood T cells in healthy people across ages. Next came a second PCR, run for about 6 to 12 cycles, which used a sample-barcoded 5' primer along with a J-beta primer mix. In TCRdb, the 5' RACE reads were re-called with MiXCR into one record per CDR3 protein. The repertoire includes about 1 million distinct CDR3 sequences, 40% to 50% of them detected once, and about 19% sits in the top ten. The sequenced material came from blood. The origin of the receptors is an older woman in good health.

This clonotype is classed as medium-sized. The chain is built from TRBV6-5 and TRBJ2-5, with TRBD1 matching over 8 bases. This CDR3 spans 15 amino acids. With V trimmed by 0 bases and J by 5 bases, 5 bases remained unmatched. The germline CDR1 and CDR2 sequences are MNHEY and SVGAGI. CDR3 region: CASSYSTGEGETQYF. The CDR3 coding sequence is TGTGCCAGCAGTTACTCGACAGGGGAAGGGGAGACCCAGTACTTC.

This clonotype was recorded at least ten times. The chain uses TRBV20-1 and TRBJ1-5, with D maybe TRBD1 (5 bases). The V gene lost 5 bases and the J gene lost 4 bases, with 9 bases spanning the gap. Germline V gene sequence: CDR1 DFQATT, CDR2 SNEGSKA (reference sequence). The CDR3 has 12 residues. The DNA for the CDR3 is TGCAGTGCTGGGACGGCTAATCAGCCCCAGCATTTT. It encodes CSAGTANQPQHF.

This clonotype was seen a handful of times. The rearrangement links TRBV3-1 to TRBJ2-1; 9 nucleotides match TRBD1. Germline CDR1 LGHDT, CDR2 YNNKEL (reference sequence). This CDR3 is 18 amino acids long. The V gene end was trimmed by 1 base and the J gene end by 10 bases; junction bases not matched to a gene: 17. Written as DNA, the CDR3 is TGTGCCAGCAGCCAAGTTAATGTCGGGACAGGGCAGCCAAGGGAGCAGTTCTTC. Translating gives CASSQVNVGTGQPREQFF.

The CDR3 region has the DNA TGTGCCAGCAGAACAACGCCAGGGGAAGCCTATGGCTACACCTTC. Translated, it gives CASRTTPGEAYGYTF. This chain uses TRBV12-3 or TRBV12-4 with TRBJ1-2; D perhaps matches TRBD1 (6 bases). Trimming cost V 6 bases and J 4 bases, with 18 bases left between them. This CDR3 is 15 amino acids long.

The V call is TRBV29-1, the J call TRBJ1-4; D perhaps matches TRBD1 (5 bases). Looked up from germline, CDR1 is SQVTM and CDR2 is ANQGSEA. This CDR3 contains 14 residues. Trimming shortened V by 2 bases and J by 6 bases, and 13 bases separated the two germline ends. CDR3 in DNA: TGCAGCGTTGAATATGGGGGGTCAGATGAAAAACTGTTTTTT. As protein: CSVEYGGSDEKLFF.

A few counts support this clonotype. The rearrangement uses TRBV3-1 and TRBJ2-7; possible D gene TRBD2, 5 bases. V lost 0 bases to trimming and J lost 3 bases, with 12 bases between them. The CDR3 is made up of 15 amino acids. Per germline, CDR1 LGHDT and CDR2 YNNKEL (reference sequence). The CDR3 is CASSQDPRGIYEQYF. CDR3 in DNA: TGTGCCAGCAGCCAAGACCCCCGGGGAATCTACGAGCAGTACTTC.

The chain couples TRBV6-1 to TRBJ2-3; unclear D gene. The germline V gene encodes CDR1 MNHNS and CDR2 SASEGT. The CDR3 runs to 9 residues. V gave up 9 bases and J gave up 7 bases, with 5 bases separating them. DNA of the CDR3: TGTGCCAGTCACTATACGCAGTATTTT. Amino acids: CASHYTQYF.

This clonotype appeared many times. V usage is TRBV10-3 and J usage is TRBJ1-2, with no clear D. This CDR3 region has 15 residues. Germline loops: CDR1 ENHRY, CDR2 SYGVKD. Trimming stripped 0 bases from V and 4 bases from J, with 12 bases between. The CDR3 reads CAISESIEGIYGYTF. For the CDR3, the DNA is TGTGCCATCAGTGAGTCTATCGAGGGCATCTATGGCTACACCTTC.

This clonotype has just one count. The V and J genes are TRBV25-1 and TRBJ2-7; 7 nucleotides match TRBD1. In germline, CDR1 is MGHDK, CDR2 SYGVNS. The CDR3 has 15 amino acids. Trimming took 5 bases from V and 0 from J; bases not matched to a gene: 7. The CDR3 sequence is CASSRQGSSSYEQYF. The CDR3, as DNA: TGTGCCAGCAGTAGACAGGGATCCTCCTCCTACGAGCAGTACTTC.

As for this clonotype: One end of the junction is discordant with germline, which a read error may explain. The rearrangement joins TRBV6-6 to TRBJ2-1, with D uncertain. The CDR3 extends over 16 amino acids. Germline CDR1 MNHNY, CDR2 SVGAGI (reference sequence). The CDR3 reads CACSYGWQDTYNEQFF. The CDR3 region has the DNA TGTGCCTGCAGTTACGGGTGGCAGGATACCTACAATGAGCAGTTCTTC.

This clonotype appeared a few times. The V call is TRBV9, the J call TRBJ2-7; the D gene is possibly TRBD2 (6 bases). V lost 1 base and J lost 0, with 14 bases in between. The CDR3 runs 16 residues. Germline CDR1 reads SGDLS; CDR2 reads YYNGEE. The CDR3 loop is CASSVSSGLSSYEQYF. CDR3 DNA: TGTGCCAGCAGCGTATCCAGCGGGCTGAGCTCCTACGAGCAGTACTTC.